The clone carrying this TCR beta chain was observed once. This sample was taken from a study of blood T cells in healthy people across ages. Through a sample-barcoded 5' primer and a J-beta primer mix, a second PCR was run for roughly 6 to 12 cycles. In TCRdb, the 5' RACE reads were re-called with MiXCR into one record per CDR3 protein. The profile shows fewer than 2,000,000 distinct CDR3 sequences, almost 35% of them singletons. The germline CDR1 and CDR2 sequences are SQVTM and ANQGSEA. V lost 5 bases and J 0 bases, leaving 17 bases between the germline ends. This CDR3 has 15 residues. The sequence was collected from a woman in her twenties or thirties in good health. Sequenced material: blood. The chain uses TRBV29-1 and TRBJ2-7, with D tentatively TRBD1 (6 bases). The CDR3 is CSVQTPGAASYEQYF. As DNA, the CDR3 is TGCAGCGTTCAAACCCCAGGGGCCGCCTCCTACGAGCAGTACTTC.